This T cell receptor beta chain was recovered during a study of metastatic and nonmetastatic thyroid tumors. Study context: Repertoires were compared across blood and tumor or nodule tissue from malignant and benign thyroid patients. Regarding the study as a whole: Malignant thyroid tumors reportedly exceeded benign nodules significantly in TCR beta diversity, with the difference appearing in blood and tumor.

TCRdb re-called the PCR reads via MiXCR. The sample includes 11,000 or so clones, less than 15% of them seen just once. V was cut by 4 bases and J by 5 bases, with 8 bases left in between. CDR1 is SEHNR, CDR2 FQNEAQ, per germline (reference sequence). This CDR3 is 12 amino acids long. The sample holds many counts of this clone. Its antigen is as yet unknown. Until they underwent thyroid surgery, no patient had received any treatment. The genes are TRBV7-9 and TRBJ1-2, with a weak D call TRBD1 (5 bases). The TCR sequence derives from a female donor with papillary thyroid cancer or a benign thyroid nodule (not recorded which). Some clones in this sample may be carry-over from other donors' samples. Sequencing was performed on blood. DNA of the CDR3: TGTGCCAGCAGCTCAACAGGATATGGCTACACCTTC. Its translation: CASSSTGYGYTF. The entire variable domain, with the rest obtained from reference TRBV7-9 and TRBJ1-2, is as follows: DTGVSQNPRHKITKRGQNVTFRCDPISEHNRLYWYRQTLGQGPEFLTYFQNEAQLEKSRLLSDRFSAERPKGSFSTLEIQRTEQGDSAMYLCASSSTGYGYTFGSGTRLTVV.